The next 23 T cell receptor beta chains were all read from a single sample in a study of identical twins. TCRdb processed the 5' RACE reads anew with MiXCR; each CDR3 protein has one entry. The sample contains approximately 1.8 million distinct CDR3 sequences, less than 40% of which appear only once. Material: cord blood. The source is a newborn girl in good health.

V is TRBV7-9 and J is TRBJ1-3; D call uncertain. The CDR3 runs to 14 residues. The germline V gene encodes CDR1 SEHNR and CDR2 FQNEAQ (reference sequence). V was cut by 3 bases and J by 4 bases, with 10 bases left in between. CDR3 protein: CASSLSISGNTIYF. As DNA, the CDR3 is TGTGCCAGCAGCTTGAGTATTTCCGGAAACACCATATATTTT.

The gene calls are TRBV5-1 and TRBJ2-2; no definite D call. Germline V CDR1 and CDR2: SGHRS, YFSETQ. The CDR3 extends over 11 amino acids. V shed 1 base and J shed 9 bases, with 4 bases lying between them. The CDR3 nucleotides are TGCGCCAGCAGCTTGACATGGGAGCTGTTTTTT. Encoded protein: CASSLTWELFF.

Concerning this clonotype: A much larger clone differs by one base, so this may be a read error. This chain joins TRBV12-3 or TRBV12-4 and TRBJ2-1, with D possibly being TRBD2 (6 bases). Trimming removed 3 bases from V and 7 bases from J, with 19 bases in between. The CDR3 totals 16 residues. The CDR3 DNA sequence: TGTGCCAGCAGTTTTGGGTCTCTAGCGCCTTTGAATGAGCAGTTCTTC. Amino acid sequence: CASSFGSLAPLNEQFF.

This chain joins TRBV3-1 and TRBJ2-1; D remains ambiguous. CDR3 length: 13 amino acids. V shed 0 bases and J shed 5 bases, with 5 bases lying between them. Germline loops: CDR1 LGHDT, CDR2 YNNKEL (reference sequence). The CDR3 sequence is CASSQDFNNEQFF. The DNA for the CDR3 is TGTGCCAGCAGCCAAGATTTTAACAATGAGCAGTTCTTC.

J is TRBJ2-7 and V is TRBV7-2; unclear D gene. CDR3 length: 11 residues. V was trimmed by 5 bases and J by 7 bases, leaving 9 bases between them. Germline values: CDR1 SGHTA, CDR2 FQGNSA. CDR3 protein: CASSLHVEQYF. CDR3 nucleotide sequence: TGTGCCAGCAGCCTTCACGTTGAGCAGTACTTC.

This clonotype was seen many times. The gene calls are TRBV27 and TRBJ2-1, with 13 positions matching TRBD2. Germline values: CDR1 MNHEY, CDR2 SMNVEV (reference sequence). The CDR3 length is 16 residues. J lost 6 bases, V lost 2 bases, and 4 bases had no gene match. The CDR3 DNA is TGTGCCAGCAGTTTAAGACTAGCGGGGGGTCTCAATGAGCAGTTCTTC. It yields the protein CASSLRLAGGLNEQFF.

This clonotype was found a few times. The chain combines TRBV7-2 with TRBJ2-7, with a tentative D call TRBD1 (5 bases). The germline V gene has CDR1 SGHTA and CDR2 FQGNSA. Trimming removed 5 bases at V and 3 bases at J, with 14 bases between. The CDR3 loop spans 14 amino acids. The CDR3 sequence is CASSPQGKGYEQYF. The CDR3 DNA reads TGTGCCAGCAGCCCGCAGGGCAAGGGCTACGAGCAGTACTTC. Drawing the rest from reference TRBV7-2 and TRBJ2-7, the complete variable domain is GAGVSQSPSNKVTEKGKDVELRCDPISGHTALYWYRQSLGQGLEFLIYFQGNSAPDKSGLPSDRFSAERTGGSVSTLTIQRTQQEDSAVYLCASSPQGKGYEQYFGPGTRLTVT.

The chain joins TRBV7-2 to TRBJ2-3; 9 bases are a match to TRBD2. Germline CDR1 is SGHTA and CDR2 is FQGNSA. CDR3 length: 16 residues. V was pared by 5 bases and J by 2 bases, with 8 bases of the junction left unmatched. The CDR3 region is CASSPLAGLNTDTQYF. As DNA, the CDR3 is TGTGCCAGCAGCCCCCTAGCGGGATTGAACACAGATACGCAGTATTTT.

The chain joins TRBV7-9 to TRBJ2-3; 12 bases are a match to TRBD2. After removal of 0 bases from V and 3 bases from J, the junction contained 10 bases not matched to a gene. This CDR3 is 19 amino acids long. The germline gives CDR1 SEHNR, CDR2 FQNEAQ (reference sequence). The CDR3 DNA sequence: TGTGCCAGCAGCTTAGCCCTAGCGGGGGGGCCCGGTGGAACAGATACGCAGTATTTT. It yields the protein CASSLALAGGPGGTDTQYF. Variable domain in full (rest from reference TRBV7-9 and TRBJ2-3): DTGVSQNPRHKITKRGQNVTFRCDPISEHNRLYWYRQTLGQGPEFLTYFQNEAQLEKSRLLSDRFSAERPKGSFSTLEIQRTEQGDSAMYLCASSLALAGGPGGTDTQYFGPGTRLTVL.

The chain joins TRBV27 to TRBJ2-7; 11 nucleotides line up with TRBD2. The trim removed 8 bases at V and 1 base at J, leaving 4 bases unmatched. The CDR3 is 14 residues long. CDR1 is MNHEY, CDR2 SMNVEV, per germline (reference sequence). The CDR3 bases are TGTGCCAGCGATGGACTAGCGGGTTCCTACGAGCAGTACTTC. Translating gives CASDGLAGSYEQYF.

This clonotype was counted between two and nine times. The chain joins TRBV29-1 to TRBJ2-5, with TRBD2 as a possible D gene (5 bases). Germline-derived CDR1 and CDR2 are SQVTM and ANQGSEA. Trimming shortened V by 2 bases and J by 5 bases, and 9 bases separated the two germline ends. The length of the CDR3 is 12 residues. The CDR3 loop reads CSVERPGETQYF. The CDR3 nucleotides read TGCAGCGTTGAACGTCCGGGGGAGACCCAGTACTTC. Variable domain in full (rest from reference TRBV29-1 and TRBJ2-5): SAVISQKPSRDICQRGTSLTIQCQVDSQVTMMFWYRQQPGQSLTLIATANQGSEATYESGFVIDKFPISRPNLTFSTLTVSNMSPEDSSIYLCSVERPGETQYFGPGTRLLVL.

This clonotype has at least ten counts. The V gene is TRBV6-1, the J gene TRBJ2-1, with D maybe TRBD2 (5 bases). This CDR3 is built from 15 residues. CDR1 and CDR2 (germline): MNHNS, SASEGT. The V end lost 1 base, the J end lost 10 bases, and 17 bases lay between the germline ends. CDR3 in DNA: TGTGCCAGCAGTGAAGGGTCGCGCCAGCCGGGGGAGCAGTTCTTC. It encodes CASSEGSRQPGEQFF.

This clonotype appeared a few times. The chain couples TRBV6-1 to TRBJ2-3; D uncertain. CDR1 and CDR2 (germline): MNHNS, SASEGT. The CDR3 has 17 residues. Between the trimmed V and J ends, which lost 2 bases and 3 bases, there was a span of 18 bases. The CDR3 DNA reads as TGTGCCAGCAGTGAATTCGACGCCCCCAGTGGAACAGATACGCAGTATTTT. Its translation: CASSEFDAPSGTDTQYF.

This clonotype was recorded at least ten times. This sequence joins TRBV20-1 and TRBJ2-3; D unresolved. Germline V gives CDR1 DFQATT, CDR2 SNEGSKA (reference sequence). The CDR3 is 12 residues long. V shed 3 bases and J shed 2 bases, with 6 bases lying between them. The CDR3 DNA follows: TGCAGTGCTAGGGGGAACACAGATACGCAGTATTTT. As protein: CSARGNTDTQYF.

The J gene is TRBJ1-5, the V gene TRBV20-1; D is uncertain. Trimming cost V 2 bases and J 2 bases, with 10 bases left between them. The length of the CDR3 is 14 residues. Germline V CDR1 and CDR2: DFQATT, SNEGSKA (reference sequence). Here the CDR3 reads CSARSPAGNQPQHF. Written as DNA, the CDR3 is TGCAGTGCTAGATCTCCGGCGGGCAATCAGCCCCAGCATTTT.

This clonotype was recorded many times. The chain carries TRBV6-2 or TRBV6-3 and TRBJ2-2; no firm D call. The CDR3 covers 11 residues. Trimming took off 8 bases at V and 0 bases at J, with 1 base between the two ends. Germline values: CDR1 MNHEY, CDR2 SVGEGT. In DNA form, the CDR3 reads TGTGCCAGCGCGAACACCGGGGAGCTGTTTTTT. This sequence encodes CASANTGELFF.

The chain recombines TRBV2 with TRBJ1-2; the D gene is possibly TRBD1 (5 bases). The length of the CDR3 is 14 residues. The germline V gene encodes CDR1 SNHLY and CDR2 FYNNEI. The ends were cut back, 7 bases at V and 5 bases at J, with 17 bases in the middle. Here the CDR3 DNA reads TGTGCCAGCACCCCTGGGGCCGGCCGGTATGGCTACACCTTC. This translates into CASTPGAGRYGYTF.

J is TRBJ1-4 and V is TRBV1; TRBD1, the table's D call, lacks a check against the DNA. TRBV1 is marked as a pseudogene. The CDR3 is 20 residues long. The CDR3 DNA sequence: TGCACCAGCAGCCAATCCTCCCGGGGGTCCCTGCAGGTAGAGGGTGAAAAACTGTTTTTT. It codes for CTSSQSSRGSLQVEGEKLFF.

This clonotype was seen a few times. V gene TRBV2 combines with J gene TRBJ1-2, with a weak D call TRBD1 (6 bases). Germline V CDR1 and CDR2: SNHLY, FYNNEI. The CDR3 is 13 amino acids. Trimming took off 3 bases at V and 8 bases at J, with 13 bases between the two ends. The CDR3 DNA follows: TGTGCCAGCAGTGAGGAACAGGGACTGGGCTACACCTTC. It yields the protein CASSEEQGLGYTF.

This clonotype turned up a few times. The rearrangement uses TRBV3-1 and TRBJ2-3; D remains ambiguous. V was clipped by 3 bases and J by 1 base, with 5 bases between them. This CDR3 spans 13 amino acids. Looked up from germline, CDR1 is LGHDT and CDR2 is YNNKEL (reference sequence). The CDR3 sequence is CASSHWGTDTQYF. The CDR3, as DNA: TGTGCCAGCAGCCACTGGGGCACAGATACGCAGTATTTT.

The genes are TRBV6-2 or TRBV6-3 and TRBJ1-4, with D maybe TRBD1 (6 bases). V shed 5 bases and J shed 6 bases, with 13 bases lying between them. This CDR3 contains 14 residues. The germline V gene has CDR1 MNHEY and CDR2 SVGEGT. CDR3 in DNA: TGTGCCAGCAGTGCAACCTACAGGGATGAAAAACTGTTTTTT. This encodes CASSATYRDEKLFF.

The rearrangement uses TRBV20-1 and TRBJ2-1, with TRBD2 matching over 11 bases. CDR3 size: 18 residues. Germline values: CDR1 DFQATT, CDR2 SNEGSKA (reference sequence). With V trimmed by 0 bases and J by 0 bases, 7 bases remained unmatched. This CDR3 is CSARDPRLAGRSYNEQFF. For the CDR3, the DNA is TGCAGTGCTAGAGATCCTAGACTAGCGGGACGCTCCTACAATGAGCAGTTCTTC.

This clonotype was found a few times. The chain couples TRBV5-6 to TRBJ1-2; TRBD1 might be the D (5 bases). The CDR3 runs to 16 residues. Trimming took 3 bases from V and 8 from J, leaving 23 bases between them. Germline V gene data show CDR1 as SGHDT and CDR2 as YYEEEE. The CDR3 DNA reads as TGTGCCAGCAGCTCCTACAGGAGTGGGGATCTATTGGGCTACACCTTC. Its protein is CASSSYRSGDLLGYTF.